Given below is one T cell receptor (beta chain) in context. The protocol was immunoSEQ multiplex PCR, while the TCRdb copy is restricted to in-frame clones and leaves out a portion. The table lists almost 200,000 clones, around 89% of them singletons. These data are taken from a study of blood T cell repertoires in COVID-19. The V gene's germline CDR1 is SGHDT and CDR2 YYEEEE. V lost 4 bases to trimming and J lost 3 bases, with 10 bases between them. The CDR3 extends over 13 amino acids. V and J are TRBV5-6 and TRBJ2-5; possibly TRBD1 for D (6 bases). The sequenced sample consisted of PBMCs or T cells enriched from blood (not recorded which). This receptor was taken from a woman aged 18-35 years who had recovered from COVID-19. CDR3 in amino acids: CASSQQGKETQYF. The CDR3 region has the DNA TGTGCCAGCAGCCAGCAGGGGAAAGAGACCCAGTACTTC.